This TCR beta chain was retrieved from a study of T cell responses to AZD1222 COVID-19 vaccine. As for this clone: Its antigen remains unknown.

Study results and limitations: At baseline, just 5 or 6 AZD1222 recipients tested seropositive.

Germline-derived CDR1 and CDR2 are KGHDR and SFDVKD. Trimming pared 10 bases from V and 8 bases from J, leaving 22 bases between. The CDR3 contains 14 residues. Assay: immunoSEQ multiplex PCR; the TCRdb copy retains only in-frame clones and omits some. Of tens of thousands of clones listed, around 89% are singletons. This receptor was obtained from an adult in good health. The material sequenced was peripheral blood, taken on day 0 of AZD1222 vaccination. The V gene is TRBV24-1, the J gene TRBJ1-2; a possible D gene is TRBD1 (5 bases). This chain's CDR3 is CATSRGRGATGYTF. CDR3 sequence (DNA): TGTGCCACGAGTCGGGGAAGAGGGGCGACGGGCTACACCTTC.